This entry lists 28 T cell receptor beta chains sequenced from one sample in a study of blood T cell repertoires in COVID-19. Profiled with immunoSEQ multiplex PCR; TCRdb holds only in-frame clones, not every one. The table records about 140,000 clones, 75% to 85% of them present only once. The sample comprised peripheral blood. The origin of the receptors is a man between 65 and 85 years old who had recovered from COVID-19.

The chain is built from TRBV3-1 (or the pseudogene TRBV3-2) and TRBJ2-3, with D perhaps matching TRBD2 (7 bases). V shed 0 bases and J shed 7 bases, with 11 bases lying between them. The germline V gene has CDR1 LGHDT and CDR2 YNNKEL (reference sequence). CDR3 length: 14 residues. CDR3 in DNA: TGTGCCAGCAGCCAAGAACAGGGAGGGTATACGCAGTATTTT. The encoded protein is CASSQEQGGYTQYF.

The chain combines TRBV9 with TRBJ2-1; 7 nucleotides align to TRBD2. The CDR3 sequence is 16 residues long. Germline CDR1 and CDR2: SGDLS and YYNGEE. Losses at the gene ends were 0 bases for V and 5 bases for J; bases not matched to a gene: 8. This chain's CDR3 is CASSVVLLAPNNEQFF. CDR3 coding DNA: TGTGCCAGCAGCGTAGTGTTACTAGCGCCCAACAATGAGCAGTTCTTC.

The J gene is TRBJ1-1, the V gene TRBV14, with a weak D call TRBD1 (6 bases). V gave up 4 bases and J gave up 0 bases, with 21 bases separating them. CDR1 and CDR2 (germline): SGHDN, FVKESK. The CDR3 is 18 residues long. The CDR3 region has the DNA TGTGCCAGCAGCCTAGATCCCCGACAGGCGTTCATGAACACTGAAGCTTTCTTT. Protein product: CASSLDPRQAFMNTEAFF.

V and J are TRBV29-1 and TRBJ2-3, with D tentatively TRBD2 (6 bases). The CDR3 has 13 amino acids. V shed 4 bases and J shed 6 bases, with 14 bases lying between them. Germline V gene data show CDR1 as SQVTM and CDR2 as ANQGSEA. CDR3 in DNA: TGCAGCGTTGCTCTCTCTAGCGAGGATACGCAGTATTTT. Protein: CSVALSSEDTQYF.

The chain carries TRBV2 and TRBJ1-5, with D possibly being TRBD1 (5 bases). V shed 2 bases and J shed 1 base, with 15 bases lying between them. CDR1 is SNHLY and CDR2 is FYNNEI in the germline V gene. This CDR3 contains 17 residues. CDR3 region: CASSELGREVSNQPQHF. Here the CDR3 DNA reads TGTGCCAGCAGTGAACTTGGCAGGGAAGTAAGCAATCAGCCCCAGCATTTT.

The gene calls are TRBV15 and TRBJ2-7; 7 bases are a match to TRBD2. This CDR3 is 16 amino acids long. V gave up 1 base and J gave up 5 bases; unmatched junction bases: 11. CDR1 is LNHNV, CDR2 YYDKDF, per germline (reference sequence). The CDR3 nucleotides are TGTGCCACCAGCAGAGGTGGCGCGGCGGGAGTAAACGAGCAGTACTTC. Translated, it gives CATSRGGAAGVNEQYF.

V usage is TRBV6-1 and J usage is TRBJ2-2; D is possibly TRBD1 (6 bases). CDR1 is MNHNS, CDR2 SASEGT, per germline. V lost 1 base and J 3 bases, leaving 12 bases between the germline ends. The CDR3 length is 16 residues. In nucleotides, the CDR3 is TGTGCCAGCAGTGAAGTCACAGGGTACTACACCGGGGAGCTGTTTTTT. Translation: CASSEVTGYYTGELFF.

This chain connects TRBV18 to TRBJ2-5, with TRBD2 identical over 13 bases. The junction had 6 bases not matched to a gene; V was cut back by 2 bases and J by 3 bases. The CDR3 consists of 17 residues. Per germline, CDR1 KGHSH and CDR2 LQKENI. The CDR3 DNA reads as TGTGCCAGCTCACCATCTCGACTAGCGGGAGGTAAAGAGACCCAGTACTTC. This sequence encodes CASSPSRLAGGKETQYF.

The J gene is TRBJ2-7, the V gene TRBV2; 11 bases match TRBD1. Germline CDR1 and CDR2: SNHLY and FYNNEI. This CDR3 spans 14 amino acids. The J segment lost 7 bases and the V segment lost 4 bases, leaving 6 bases of the junction unmatched. The DNA for the CDR3 is TGTGCCAGCAGTGTTGGACAGGGGGCCAGGGAGCAGTACTTC. Its protein is CASSVGQGAREQYF.

The chain has TRBV7-2 and TRBJ2-7; 7 nucleotides align to TRBD1. The CDR3 runs to 14 residues. V shed 5 bases and J 2 bases; nucleotides not matched to a gene: 6. Germline CDR1 and CDR2: SGHTA and FQGNSA. CDR3 protein: CASSRTGDTYEQYF. The CDR3 DNA follows: TGTGCCAGCAGCCGGACAGGTGACACCTACGAGCAGTACTTC.

The chain couples TRBV27 to TRBJ2-7, with 7 positions matching TRBD2. Germline CDR1 is MNHEY and CDR2 is SMNVEV (reference sequence). The CDR3 loop spans 13 amino acids. Unmatched junction bases numbered 4, after V lost 6 bases and J lost 2 bases. CDR3 coding DNA: TGTGCCAGCAGCTTAGCGGGCACCTACGAGCAGTACTTC. Translating gives CASSLAGTYEQYF.

The genes are TRBV27 and TRBJ2-7; TRBD1 aligns across 9 bases. Germline V CDR1 and CDR2: MNHEY, SMNVEV (reference sequence). This CDR3 has 12 amino acids. V gave up 8 bases and J gave up 4 bases; unmatched junction bases: 3. The CDR3 sequence: CASWGQGYEQYF. CDR3 nucleotides: TGTGCCAGCTGGGGACAGGGTTACGAGCAGTACTTC.

The DNA of the CDR3 is TGCGCCAGCAGCTTGGTTCCCAGTGGAAACATTCAGTACTTC. Translating gives CASSLVPSGNIQYF. J is TRBJ2-4 and V is TRBV5-1; D gene ambiguous. The V end lost 0 bases, the J end lost 6 bases, and 10 bases lay between the germline ends. The germline V gene encodes CDR1 SGHRS and CDR2 YFSETQ. This CDR3 is 14 amino acids long.

This rearrangement joins TRBV19 to TRBJ2-3; TRBD1 matches 7 bases. The germline V gene encodes CDR1 LNHDA and CDR2 SQIVND (reference sequence). CDR3 length: 16 residues. Losses at the gene ends were 5 bases for V and 0 bases for J; bases not matched to a gene: 8. The CDR3 reads CASSHTGTASTDTQYF. Here the CDR3 DNA reads TGTGCCAGTAGTCATACCGGGACAGCAAGCACAGATACGCAGTATTTT. Filled out from reference TRBV19 and TRBJ2-3, the complete variable domain reads DGGITQSPKYLFRKEGQNVTLSCEQNLNHDAMYWYRQDPGQGLRLIYYSQIVNDFQKGDIAEGYSVSREKKESFPLTVTSAQKNPTAFYLCASSHTGTASTDTQYFGPGTRLTVL.

The rearrangement joins TRBV6-5 to TRBJ1-1; no firm D call. The CDR3 has 13 residues. Germline lookup yields CDR1 MNHEY and CDR2 SVGAGI. V was pared by 5 bases and J by 0 bases, with 7 bases between. The CDR3 loop is CASSPLLNTEAFF. CDR3 nucleotide sequence: TGTGCCAGCAGTCCCTTATTGAACACTGAAGCTTTCTTT.

The chain is built from TRBV10-3 and TRBJ2-7, with 9 bases fitting TRBD1. This CDR3 spans 13 amino acids. The J segment lost 5 bases and the V segment lost 6 bases, leaving 5 bases of the junction unmatched. Germline CDR1 and CDR2: ENHRY and SYGVKD. Written as DNA, the CDR3 is TGTGCCATCAGAGGGACAGGGAACAACGAGCAGTACTTC. Translating gives CAIRGTGNNEQYF.

The rearrangement links TRBV29-1 to TRBJ2-1; tentative D call: TRBD2 (6 bases). Germline lookup yields CDR1 SQVTM and CDR2 ANQGSEA. V was trimmed by 7 bases and J by 8 bases, leaving 21 bases between them. The CDR3 loop spans 14 amino acids. CDR3 in amino acids: CSAGGPGQLDEQFF. The CDR3 DNA follows: TGCAGCGCCGGGGGTCCAGGACAATTAGATGAGCAGTTCTTC.

The V gene is TRBV11-2, the J gene TRBJ2-7, with a tentative D call TRBD2 (5 bases). The CDR3 is 15 residues long. The V gene's germline CDR1 is SGHAT and CDR2 FQNNGV. The ends were cut back, 4 bases at V and 2 bases at J, with 15 bases in the middle. Here the CDR3 reads CASSYLGGMAYEQYF. The CDR3 coding sequence is TGTGCCAGCAGCTATCTAGGAGGAATGGCCTACGAGCAGTACTTC.

The chain employs TRBV11-3 and TRBJ2-1; D gene unclear. Trimming left V 0 bases short and J 7 bases short, with 7 bases between. Germline V gene sequence: CDR1 SGHNT, CDR2 YENEEA. CDR3 length equals 13 residues. The CDR3 DNA follows: TGTGCCAGCAGCTTAGAAACCGGGAATGAGCAGTTCTTC. It yields the protein CASSLETGNEQFF.

The gene calls are TRBV6-1 and TRBJ2-7, with 11 bases lining up with TRBD2. The trim removed 4 bases at V and 4 bases at J, leaving 18 bases unmatched. The CDR3 is made up of 19 amino acids. Germline lookup yields CDR1 MNHNS and CDR2 SASEGT. The CDR3 region has the DNA TGTGCCAGCAGTGTGGGACTAGCGGATCCTACGAGCATTACGTACGAGCAGTACTTC. Translating gives CASSVGLADPTSITYEQYF.

In DNA form, the CDR3 reads TGTGCCTCCAGGGCCACAGGGGGCGGCGGCTACACCTTC. This encodes CASRATGGGGYTF. This rearrangement joins TRBV7-8 to TRBJ1-2; 9 nucleotides line up with TRBD1. Germline trimming cut 11 bases from V and 8 bases from J; bases unmatched to any gene: 12. This CDR3 region has 13 residues. Germline CDR1 reads SGHVS; CDR2 reads FQNEAQ.

The chain recombines TRBV27 with TRBJ1-1, with a weak D call TRBD1 (5 bases). Trimming cost V 5 bases and J 0 bases, with 10 bases left between them. CDR1 is MNHEY and CDR2 is SMNVEV in the germline V gene (reference sequence). CDR3 length equals 14 residues. The DNA of the CDR3 is TGTGCCAGCAGTATAACAGGAATGAACACTGAAGCTTTCTTT. Protein: CASSITGMNTEAFF.

This clone was observed once. V and J are TRBV11-2 and TRBJ2-7; D gene ambiguous. Germline-derived CDR1 and CDR2 are SGHAT and FQNNGV. The CDR3 is 13 residues long. V dropped 0 bases and J dropped 3 bases, with 6 bases sitting between them. The chain's CDR3 is CASSLDNFYEQYF. Here the CDR3 DNA reads TGTGCCAGCAGCTTAGATAATTTCTACGAGCAGTACTTC.

The V and J genes are TRBV7-8 and TRBJ2-5; the match to TRBD1 covers 8 bases. The CDR3 contains 16 residues. V dropped 0 bases and J dropped 4; count of bases not matched to a gene: 7. CDR1 is SGHVS, CDR2 FQNEAQ, per germline. The CDR3 nucleotides are TGTGCCAGCAGCTTAGCAAGGACAGGGAGGCGAGAGACCCAGTACTTC. This gives the protein CASSLARTGRRETQYF.

The J gene is TRBJ1-1, the V gene TRBV27; D is perhaps TRBD1 (5 bases). CDR3 length equals 15 residues. Trimming stripped 2 bases from V and 1 base from J, with 11 bases between. Germline V gene sequence: CDR1 MNHEY, CDR2 SMNVEV (reference sequence). In DNA form, the CDR3 reads TGTGCCAGCAGTTTAAACCCGGGGGGGAACACTGAAGCTTTCTTT. Its translation is CASSLNPGGNTEAFF.

This CDR3 is CATSSLQGEGYGYTF. The DNA of the CDR3 is TGTGCCACCAGCAGCTTACAGGGGGAAGGCTATGGCTACACCTTC. This sequence joins TRBV15 and TRBJ1-2; 8 bases align to TRBD1. The CDR3 is made up of 15 amino acids. Germline loops: CDR1 LNHNV, CDR2 YYDKDF (reference sequence). The J segment lost 4 bases and the V segment lost 3 bases, leaving 7 bases of the junction unmatched.

The chain is built from TRBV12-5 and TRBJ1-5; 8 bases line up with TRBD1. The CDR3 is 14 amino acids. V lost 8 bases, J lost 7 bases, and 10 bases stayed unmatched. From germline, CDR1 is LGHNT and CDR2 FRNRAP. The CDR3 sequence: CASTLDRGVQPQHF. The DNA of the CDR3 is TGTGCTAGTACACTCGACAGGGGAGTCCAGCCCCAGCATTTT.

This clone was found a few times. This chain joins TRBV5-1 and TRBJ1-4, with 9 nucleotides matching TRBD1. Germline-derived CDR1 and CDR2 are SGHRS and YFSETQ. V lost 6 bases to trimming and J lost 5 bases; unmatched junction nucleotides: 8. CDR3 length: 15 amino acids. The CDR3 DNA reads as TGCGCCAGCACACGGGACAGGGTTCAAAATGAAAAACTGTTTTTT. This sequence encodes CASTRDRVQNEKLFF.